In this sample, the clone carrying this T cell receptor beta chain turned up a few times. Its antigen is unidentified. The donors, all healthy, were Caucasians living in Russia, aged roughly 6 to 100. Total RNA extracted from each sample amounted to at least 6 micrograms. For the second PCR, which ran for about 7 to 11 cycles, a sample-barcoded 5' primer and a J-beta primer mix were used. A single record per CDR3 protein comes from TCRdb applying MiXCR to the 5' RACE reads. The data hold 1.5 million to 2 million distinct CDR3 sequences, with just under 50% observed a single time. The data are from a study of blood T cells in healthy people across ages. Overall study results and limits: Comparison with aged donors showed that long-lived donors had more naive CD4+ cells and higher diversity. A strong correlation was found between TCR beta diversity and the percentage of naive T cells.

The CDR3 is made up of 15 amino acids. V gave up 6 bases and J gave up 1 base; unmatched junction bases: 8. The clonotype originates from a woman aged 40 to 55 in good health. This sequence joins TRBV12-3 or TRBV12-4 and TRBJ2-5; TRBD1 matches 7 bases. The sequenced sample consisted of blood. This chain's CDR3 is CASRPSTGFQETQYF. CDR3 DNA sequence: TGTGCCAGCAGGCCCTCGACAGGGTTCCAAGAGACCCAGTACTTC.